This TCR beta chain was identified during a study of cytomegalovirus exposure and HLA in healthy donors. Study-level points and caveats: With DRB1 most and HLA-C fewest, TCR association rates differed between HLA loci in a later analysis. Later on, a genetic analysis was performed. It linked a missense variant in DCLRE1C with V- and J-gene trimming of TCR beta. The analysis excluded some indistinguishable V segments, including TRBV6-2 and TRBV6-3.

This CDR3 is 17 amino acids long. V gave up 3 bases and J gave up 2 bases; unmatched junction bases: 11. Germline assignment: CDR1 LGHNA and CDR2 YSLEER. The study ran its PCR with 60 Vbeta and 13 Jbeta primers. Assay: immunoSEQ multiplex PCR; the TCRdb copy retains only in-frame clones and omits some. The sample shows 60,000 to 70,000 clones, roughly 70% of them seen only once. On this clone itself: No antigen is known for it.

This clonotype originated in a woman in her 30s in good health and CMV-seronegative. This chain joins TRBV4-3 and TRBJ2-3, with TRBD2 identical over 7 bases. What was sequenced was PBMCs. Written as DNA, the CDR3 is TGCGCCAGCAGCCAGGGCGGGGGAAGGGGCACCACAGATACGCAGTATTTT. Encoded protein: CASSQGGGRGTTDTQYF.